This T cell receptor (beta chain) was profiled in a study of T-cell memory formation after mild COVID-19. Constant-segment primers served in 5'RACE that generated TCR alpha and TCR beta cDNA libraries bearing sample barcodes and UMIs. MiXCR, applied by TCRdb to the 5' RACE reads, yields one record per CDR3 protein. The sample lists about 200,000 distinct CDR3 sequences; around 20% were seen once. Germline CDR1 is SEHNR and CDR2 is FQNEAQ (reference sequence). V was trimmed by 6 bases and J by 10 bases, leaving 21 bases between them. The CDR3 totals 14 residues. The rearrangement joins TRBV7-9 to TRBJ1-1; D uncertain. The specimen sequenced was PBMCs or a T cell subset sorted from them (not recorded which). The receptor was isolated from an adult woman who had mild COVID-19 (a few samples of this study predate the infection). Cell type and time point are not known. The CDR3 region is CASRDSGLQGGAFF. DNA of the CDR3: TGTGCCAGCAGGGATTCCGGCCTACAAGGTGGAGCTTTCTTT.